This T cell receptor (beta chain) was captured by sequencing in a study of OX40 agonist ivuxolimab in advanced cancers. Study-wide background: Administration of intravenous ivuxolimab to patients occurred every 2 weeks at 0.01 to 10 mg/kg.

Notes on the study in general: Some nonresponders additionally presented with little normalized T-cell clonal expansion. There was clonal expansion of CD4+ and CD8+ blood T cells by week 6 at 0.1 to 3.0 mg/kg.

Only in-frame clones appear in the TCRdb table, and some are missing; sequencing was by immunoSEQ multiplex PCR. The sample records under 100,000 clones, roughly nine tenths being singletons. Germline assignment: CDR1 SEHNR and CDR2 FQNEAQ (reference sequence). V trimming: 4 bases; J trimming: 4 bases; junction bases outside the gene matches: 6. The CDR3 contains 16 residues. Notes on this clone: Its specificity is unknown.

The sample consisted of CD4+ or CD8+ T cells sorted from blood, taken in a trial of the OX40 agonist ivuxolimab. The sequence was collected from an adult with an advanced solid tumor such as melanoma, head and neck, liver or kidney cancer. The V and J genes are TRBV7-9 and TRBJ2-2; 10 bases agree with TRBD2. CDR3 sequence (DNA): TGTGCCAGCAGCTCTTCTAGCGGGAGTAGCACCGGGGAGCTGTTTTTT. Translated, it gives CASSSSSGSSTGELFF.